This record covers a single TCR beta chain. Its matching antigen is unknown. Only in-frame clones appear in the TCRdb table, and some are missing; sequencing was by immunoSEQ multiplex PCR. In the table there are about 120,000 clones, 89% of which are singletons. These data are taken from a study of T cell responses to AZD1222 COVID-19 vaccine. Study-level information: Both about-4-week and about-12-week second-dose recipients were combined.

The V end was cut by 4 bases, the J end by 0 bases, with 18 bases between. Per germline, CDR1 SGHRS and CDR2 YFSETQ. The CDR3 contains 17 residues. Study results and limitations: The donors showed a predominance of white British ancestry and of females, with possible underestimation of clonal diversity. An increase in Spike-specific TCR breadth and depth was observed after two AZD1222 doses.

The chain combines TRBV5-1 with TRBJ2-3; D possibly corresponds to TRBD2 (5 bases). This clonotype originated in an adult in good health. The sample in question was peripheral blood, obtained on day 0 of AZD1222 vaccination. Written as DNA, the CDR3 is TGCGCCAGCAGCCCTGGCGGGCAGCTCCCTAGCACAGATACGCAGTATTTT. It encodes CASSPGGQLPSTDTQYF.